This T cell receptor beta chain was sequenced in a study of memory CD4+ T cells and cytomegalovirus serostatus. Study-wide context: Donors were healthy Belgian adults, fewer than ten CMV seropositive and about two dozen seronegative.

Germline V CDR1 and CDR2: WNHNN, SYGVQD (reference sequence). This CDR3 has 14 amino acids. With 5 bases removed from V and 0 bases from J, the gap between germline ends came to 9 bases. This clone appeared once. What it binds is unknown. Single viable CD3+CD4+CD8-CD45RO+ cells were sorted as the memory CD4+ T cells. General study points: CD4+ memory repertoires contained about two fifths of the 164 reported CMV TCRbeta sequences.

TCRdb's copy holds only in-frame clones and misses some; the assay was immunoSEQ multiplex PCR. The sample lists over 65,000 clones; about 85% were seen once. The sample taken for sequencing was memory CD4+ T cells from blood. The rearrangement links TRBV10-1 to TRBJ2-3; weak D call: TRBD1 (6 bases). This TCR came from an adult in good health and CMV-seronegative. The CDR3 nucleotides read TGCGCCAGCAGTCGGACAGCTAGCACAGATACGCAGTATTTT. Protein: CASSRTASTDTQYF.